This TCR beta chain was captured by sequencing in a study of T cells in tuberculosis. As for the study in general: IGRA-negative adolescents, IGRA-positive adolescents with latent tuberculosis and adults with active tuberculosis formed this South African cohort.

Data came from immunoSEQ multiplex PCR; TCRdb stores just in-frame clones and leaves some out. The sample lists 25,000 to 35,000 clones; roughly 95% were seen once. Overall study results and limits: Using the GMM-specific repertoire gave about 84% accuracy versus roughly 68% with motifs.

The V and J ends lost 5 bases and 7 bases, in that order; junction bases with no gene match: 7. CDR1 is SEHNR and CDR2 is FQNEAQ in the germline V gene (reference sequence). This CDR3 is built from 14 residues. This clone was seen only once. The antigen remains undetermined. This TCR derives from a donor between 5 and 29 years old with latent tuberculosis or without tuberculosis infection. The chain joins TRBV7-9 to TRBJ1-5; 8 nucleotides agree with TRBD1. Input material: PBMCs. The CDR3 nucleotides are TGTGCCAGCAGCCTTGGACAGGGCGGACAGCCCCAGCATTTT. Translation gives CASSLGQGGQPQHF.